This T cell receptor (beta chain) was observed in a study of T cells after somatic rescue of genetic block. Sequencing was performed with immunoSEQ multiplex PCR; in TCRdb, only in-frame clones are kept and a portion is missing. This table holds roughly 14,000 clones, 65% to 75% found once. V was pared by 1 base and J by 7 bases, with 10 bases between. CDR1 is SGHVS, CDR2 FQNEAQ, per germline. This CDR3 contains 13 residues. Sequencing was performed on peripheral blood mononuclear cells (PBMCs). V and J are TRBV7-8 and TRBJ1-1, with D perhaps TRBD1 (5 bases). The source is a boy aged 5-17 years. The CDR3 loop is CASSLGRALEAFF. The CDR3 DNA sequence: TGTGCCAGCAGCTTAGGCAGGGCCCTTGAAGCTTTCTTT.